The 10 T cell receptor beta chains given below trace back to one sample, sequenced in a study of cytomegalovirus exposure and HLA in healthy donors. Researchers ran the PCR with 60 Vbeta and 13 Jbeta primers. TCRdb's copy holds only in-frame clones and misses some; the assay was immunoSEQ multiplex PCR. The table shows approximately 110,000 clones, with over 15% occurring only once. Specimen: PBMCs. These receptors were taken from a woman between 18 and 29 years old in good health and CMV-seronegative.

A few counts support this clone. J is TRBJ2-7 and V is TRBV6-5; no reliable D call. Germline loops: CDR1 MNHEY, CDR2 SVGAGI. The V end was cut by 3 bases, the J end by 5 bases, with 8 bases between. This CDR3 is 12 amino acids long. The CDR3: CASSYMGHEQYF. CDR3 bases: TGTGCCAGCAGTTATATGGGCCACGAGCAGTACTTC.

DNA of the CDR3: TGTGCCAGCAGACCACAGGGTCCCTACACCGGGGAGCTGTTTTTT. As protein: CASRPQGPYTGELFF. V usage is TRBV7-8 and J usage is TRBJ2-2; possibly TRBD1 for D (6 bases). The CDR3 extends over 15 amino acids. From germline, CDR1 is SGHVS and CDR2 FQNEAQ. Trimming removed 6 bases at V and 3 bases at J, with 14 bases between.

This chain joins TRBV7-2 and TRBJ2-1; D perhaps matches TRBD2 (5 bases). CDR3 size: 12 residues. From germline, CDR1 is SGHTA and CDR2 FQGNSA. The germline V and J ends were trimmed by 5 bases and 12 bases, with 14 bases remaining between them. CDR3 bases: TGTGCCAGCAGCGGAGGATTTACTGGGCAGTTCTTC. It specifies CASSGGFTGQFF.

V usage is TRBV6-4 and J usage is TRBJ2-1; TRBD2 agrees at 11 bases. The germline V gene has CDR1 MRHNA and CDR2 SNTAGT. Trimming removed 0 bases from V and 6 bases from J; junction bases left unmatched: 4. This CDR3 region has 16 residues. The DNA of the CDR3 is TGTGCCAGCAGTGACTCGTTTAGCGGGGGGGCCAATGAGCAGTTCTTC. This codes for CASSDSFSGGANEQFF.

This clone turned up a few times. Other DNA sequences in the sample encode the same CDR3. This sequence joins TRBV28 and TRBJ1-5; 8 bases map to TRBD1. There are 14 residues in the CDR3. From germline, CDR1 is MDHEN and CDR2 SYDVKM. The ends lost 6 bases at V and 3 bases at J; junction bases unmatched: 4. The DNA for the CDR3 is TGTGCCAGCAGCCCAGGGGGCCCCAATCAGCCCCAGCATTTT. The encoded protein is CASSPGGPNQPQHF.

This clone showed up just a few times. The chain uses TRBV20-1 and TRBJ2-7; D is uncertain. Germline V gene data show CDR1 as DFQATT and CDR2 as SNEGSKA (reference sequence). Trimming took 7 bases from V and 0 from J, leaving 7 bases between them. The CDR3 is 11 residues long. The CDR3 sequence: CSVRASYEQYF. The CDR3, as DNA: TGCAGTGTTCGCGCCTCCTACGAGCAGTACTTC.

The gene calls are TRBV7-2 and TRBJ2-3; no clear D. The germline V gene has CDR1 SGHTA and CDR2 FQGNSA. This CDR3 has 13 amino acids. With 7 bases removed from V and 2 bases from J, the gap between germline ends came to 10 bases. The CDR3, as DNA: TGTGCCAGCACCCAGGTTACCACAGATACGCAGTATTTT. Encoded protein: CASTQVTTDTQYF.

The V call is TRBV2, the J call TRBJ2-5; D perhaps matches TRBD1 (6 bases). V was clipped by 7 bases and J by 4 bases, with 10 bases between them. The length of the CDR3 is 12 residues. The germline V gene has CDR1 SNHLY and CDR2 FYNNEI. This chain's CDR3 is CASIPGVETQYF. As DNA, the CDR3 is TGTGCCAGCATTCCAGGGGTAGAGACCCAGTACTTC.

CDR3 sequence (DNA): TGTGCCAGCAGACCCCGGGGAGGAGCCAAAAACATTCAGTACTTC. Its translation is CASRPRGGAKNIQYF. This chain links TRBV28 with TRBJ2-4, with D perhaps matching TRBD2 (6 bases). The CDR3 is 15 residues long. Trimming pared 6 bases from V and 0 bases from J, leaving 12 bases between. Germline V lookup: CDR1 MDHEN, CDR2 SYDVKM.

Remarks on this clone: Other DNA sequences of this sample code for an identical CDR3. This chain joins TRBV6-6 and TRBJ1-1, with D perhaps TRBD1 (5 bases). This CDR3 is built from 14 residues. V lost 2 bases, J lost 1 base, and 8 bases lay in between. Germline CDR1 is MNHNY and CDR2 is SVGAGI (reference sequence). The CDR3 nucleotides read TGTGCCAGCAGTTACCCGGGGGGGAACACTGAAGCTTTCTTT. Amino acid sequence: CASSYPGGNTEAFF.